This T cell receptor beta chain was retrieved from a study of T cells in localized non-small cell lung cancer. Study findings and constraints: Adjacent lung was found to contain a median approximately 62 of the top 100 tumor clones.

Measured with immunoSEQ multiplex PCR; TCRdb has only the in-frame clones, and not every one. Here the sample spans some 140,000 clones, approximately 88% being singletons. The sample holds one count of this clone. No antigen is known for it. Germline CDR1 reads MGHRA; CDR2 reads YSYEKL. The V gene lost 4 bases and the J gene lost 3 bases, with 16 bases spanning the gap. The CDR3 runs 16 residues. The chain links TRBV4-1 to TRBJ2-1; D might be TRBD2 (7 bases). This sequence was found in an older female donor with stage I lung adenocarcinoma. This sample comprised peripheral blood, obtained before any cancer treatment. CDR3 sequence (DNA): TGCGCCAGCAGCCCGCCCCGGGGGGCTGACTACAATGAGCAGTTCTTC. Its translation is CASSPPRGADYNEQFF.